This passage covers 26 T cell receptor beta chains from one sample sequenced in a study of CD8+ T cells in alopecia areata (dated by TCRdb to between 2017 and 2018). Library preparation was by the immunoSEQ multiplex PCR assay. RNA was extracted from all samples and reverse transcribed into cDNA, which served as template for TCR sequencing. Drawn from immuneACCESS, this table holds only the in-frame rearrangements with V and J called that TCRdb kept. Clones are partly lost; checked studies trace under half to an unresolved V gene and leave the rest unexplained. The sample contains approximately 220,000 clones, about two fifths of them found a single time. The ten top clones hold more than 0.4% of the sample. The treatment or condition label, read with the paper, signifies: oral pan-JAK inhibitor, 5-10 mg twice daily. Specimen: CD4+ T cells sorted from blood, collected at approximately week 30, from a patient treated with tofacitinib. These receptors were taken from a human donor with alopecia areata.

The V call is TRBV9, the J call TRBJ2-2, with D hard to call. The CDR3 consists of 18 residues. Trimming left V 4 bases short and J 4 bases short, with 23 bases between. Per germline, CDR1 SGDLS and CDR2 YYNGEE. CDR3 residues: CASSSRMGSHPSTGELFF. The CDR3 region has the DNA TGTGCCAGCAGCTCGCGGATGGGATCCCACCCGAGCACCGGGGAGCTGTTTTTT. Combining the CDR3 with reference TRBV9 and TRBJ2-2 gives the whole variable domain DSGVTQTPKHLITATGQRVTLRCSPRSGDLSVYWYQQSLDQGLQFLIQYYNGEERAKGNILERFSAQQFPDLHSELNLSSLELGDSALYFCASSSRMGSHPSTGELFFGEGSRLTVL.

The chain combines TRBV29-1 with TRBJ2-7; D call uncertain. The CDR3 has 12 amino acids. V was clipped by 7 bases and J by 3 bases, with 13 bases between them. Germline V CDR1 and CDR2: SQVTM, ANQGSEA. The CDR3: CSAGTVNYEQYF. In DNA, the CDR3 is TGCAGCGCTGGTACGGTTAACTACGAGCAGTACTTC.

This clone showed up just a few times. This sequence joins TRBV29-1 and TRBJ1-4; D gene ambiguous. Germline CDR1 is SQVTM and CDR2 is ANQGSEA. Trimming pared 4 bases from V and 0 bases from J, leaving 3 bases between. This CDR3 contains 12 residues. The DNA for the CDR3 is TGCAGCGTTGCTCCAACTAATGAAAAACTGTTTTTT. Translated, it gives CSVAPTNEKLFF.

The chain employs TRBV18 and TRBJ2-2, with 9 positions matching TRBD1. This CDR3 is 15 amino acids long. Germline V gene data show CDR1 as KGHSH and CDR2 as LQKENI. J gave up 3 bases and V 1 base, and 0 bases lay outside the gene matches. The CDR3 loop reads CASSPRQGDTGELFF. The DNA of the CDR3 is TGTGCCAGCTCACCACGACAGGGGGACACCGGGGAGCTGTTTTTT.

The chain uses TRBV10-3 and TRBJ1-2; the D is unclear. This CDR3 has 12 residues. Germline CDR1 and CDR2: ENHRY and SYGVKD. The V gene lost 3 bases and the J gene lost 5 bases, with 7 bases spanning the gap. In DNA form, the CDR3 reads TGTGCCATCAGTGACGGTATTTATGGCTACACCTTC. Translated: CAISDGIYGYTF.

The chain uses TRBV5-6 and TRBJ1-1; D remains unclear. The CDR3 consists of 16 residues. The V gene's germline CDR1 is SGHDT and CDR2 YYEEEE. The V end lost 1 base, the J end lost 3 bases, and 16 bases lay between the germline ends. The CDR3 DNA reads TGTGCCAGCAGCTTGCGGACTAGTGGCGGGTACACTGAAGCTTTCTTT. Translating gives CASSLRTSGGYTEAFF.

This chain uses TRBV18 with TRBJ2-6, with TRBD1 as a possible D gene (5 bases). The CDR3 has 19 amino acids. CDR1 and CDR2 (germline): KGHSH, LQKENI. With 1 base removed from V and 0 bases from J, the gap between germline ends came to 16 bases. CDR3 coding DNA: TGTGCCAGCTCACCACTAGGGGAAATAAAGGCCTCTGGGGCCAACGTCCTGACTTTC. Its protein is CASSPLGEIKASGANVLTF. The whole variable domain, filled in from reference TRBV18 and TRBJ2-6, reads NAGVMQNPRHLVRRRGQEARLRCSPMKGHSHVYWYRQLPEEGLKFMVYLQKENIIDESGMPKERFSAEFPKEGPSILRIQQVVRGDSAAYFCASSPLGEIKASGANVLTFGAGSRLTVL.

The chain uses TRBV6-6 and TRBJ1-2; 9 bases fit TRBD1. Trimming at V came to 6 bases and at J to 8 bases, leaving 7 bases not matched to a gene. This CDR3 is 13 amino acids long. Germline V gene sequence: CDR1 MNHNY, CDR2 SVGAGI (reference sequence). CDR3 residues: CASSPNRGLGYTF. The CDR3 bases are TGTGCCAGCAGCCCCAACAGGGGGCTAGGCTACACCTTC.

This clone was counted a few times. The rearrangement uses TRBV6-5 and TRBJ1-5, with 8 positions matching TRBD1. Germline CDR1 reads MNHEY; CDR2 reads SVGAGI. This CDR3 is built from 14 residues. V dropped 4 bases and J dropped 6; count of bases not matched to a gene: 5. The CDR3 is CASSFGQGGQPQHF. Here the CDR3 DNA reads TGTGCCAGCAGTTTTGGACAGGGTGGTCAGCCCCAGCATTTT.

This clone was counted between two and nine times. The chain carries TRBV7-2 and TRBJ2-2; 7 positions agree with TRBD2. CDR1 and CDR2 from the germline V gene are SGHTA and FQGNSA. The CDR3 runs 15 residues. The ends lost 6 bases at V and 1 base at J; junction bases unmatched: 5. CDR3 amino acids: CASSLIAGNTGELFF. CDR3 DNA sequence: TGTGCCAGCAGTTTAATAGCGGGGAACACCGGGGAGCTGTTTTTT.

CDR3 region: CASSLALARDIQYF. CDR3 DNA: TGCGCCAGCAGCTTGGCCTTAGCCCGGGACATTCAGTACTTC. The chain combines TRBV5-1 with TRBJ2-4; D ambiguous. Germline V gene sequence: CDR1 SGHRS, CDR2 YFSETQ. The CDR3 sequence is 14 residues long. Trimming stripped 0 bases from V and 8 bases from J, with 12 bases between.

V gene TRBV29-1 combines with J gene TRBJ1-1; D is unclear. The germline V gene encodes CDR1 SQVTM and CDR2 ANQGSEA. V lost 2 bases to trimming and J lost 2 bases, with 9 bases between them. This CDR3 has 13 residues. The CDR3 protein is CSVELQRNTEAFF. In DNA form, the CDR3 reads TGCAGCGTTGAATTACAGAGAAACACTGAAGCTTTCTTT.

The rearrangement uses TRBV9 and TRBJ2-6; the D is unclear. The germline gives CDR1 SGDLS, CDR2 YYNGEE. The germline V and J ends were trimmed by 3 bases and 0 bases, with 7 bases remaining between them. The CDR3 sequence is 15 residues long. CDR3 nucleotides: TGTGCCAGCAGCGCCAAACTCTCTGGGGCCAACGTCCTGACTTTC. It codes for CASSAKLSGANVLTF.

The chain carries TRBV29-1 and TRBJ2-3; tentative D call: TRBD1 (6 bases). This CDR3 contains 12 residues. Trimming took 5 bases from V and 1 from J, leaving 7 bases between them. The germline gives CDR1 SQVTM, CDR2 ANQGSEA. Here the CDR3 reads CSVRQGTDTQYF. The CDR3 DNA is TGCAGCGTTAGACAGGGCACAGATACGCAGTATTTT.

The chain carries TRBV30 and TRBJ1-1; the match to TRBD1 covers 7 bases. Germline V gives CDR1 GTSNPN, CDR2 SVGIG (reference sequence). The CDR3 spans 13 residues. Germline trimming cut 0 bases from V and 4 bases from J; bases unmatched to any gene: 2. DNA for the CDR3: TGTGCCTGGAGTGTACAGGGGACCACTGAAGCTTTCTTT. It yields the protein CAWSVQGTTEAFF.

This clone was detected only once. The chain couples TRBV7-6 to TRBJ2-1, with 7 bases identical to TRBD1. The CDR3 sequence is 14 residues long. Germline V lookup: CDR1 SGHVS, CDR2 FNYEAQ. V shed 5 bases and J 6 bases; nucleotides not matched to a gene: 7. The CDR3 bases are TGTGCCAGCAGCCCTGGGACAGTGAGCAATGAGCAGTTCTTC. This encodes CASSPGTVSNEQFF.

J is TRBJ2-5 and V is TRBV19; 10 nucleotides match TRBD1. The germline CDR1 and CDR2 sequences are LNHDA and SQIVND (reference sequence). The CDR3 has 15 amino acids. Unmatched junction bases numbered 8, after V lost 5 bases and J lost 5 bases. CDR3 loop: CASSDTGQGFETQYF. CDR3 DNA sequence: TGTGCCAGTAGTGACACGGGACAGGGGTTCGAGACCCAGTACTTC.

This chain uses TRBV10-2 with TRBJ1-1; maybe TRBD1 (5 bases). With 0 bases removed from V and 11 bases from J, the gap between germline ends came to 13 bases. There are 13 residues in the CDR3. CDR1 is WSHSY and CDR2 is SAAADI in the germline V gene. CDR3 in amino acids: CASSESGVPRAFF. The CDR3 DNA follows: TGCGCCAGCAGTGAGTCGGGGGTCCCCAGGGCTTTCTTT.

V is TRBV5-4 and J is TRBJ2-2; 8 bases are shared with TRBD1. This CDR3 has 15 amino acids. V lost 3 bases, J lost 6 bases, and 7 bases stayed unmatched. Looked up from germline, CDR1 is SGHNT and CDR2 is YYREEE (reference sequence). DNA of the CDR3: TGTGCCAGCAGCTGGGACAGGATCGGTCCCGGGGAGCTGTTTTTT. Its translation: CASSWDRIGPGELFF.

This clone showed up just a few times. This rearrangement joins TRBV29-1 to TRBJ2-7; 8 bases line up with TRBD2. Germline V gene lookup returns CDR1 SQVTM and CDR2 ANQGSEA. This CDR3 region has 13 residues. The trim removed 5 bases at V and 2 bases at J, leaving 5 bases unmatched. CDR3 sequence: CSVLTSGAYEQYF. In DNA, the CDR3 is TGCAGCGTTCTAACTAGCGGAGCCTACGAGCAGTACTTC.

The rearrangement joins TRBV4-2 to TRBJ1-5; maybe TRBD1 (5 bases). The CDR3 is made up of 13 amino acids. In germline, CDR1 is LGHNA, CDR2 YNFKEQ. The V and J ends lost 0 bases and 7 bases respectively, with 7 bases between them. In DNA, the CDR3 is TGTGCCAGCAGCCAAGAGGACATCCAGCCCCAGCATTTT. Its protein is CASSQEDIQPQHF.

This clone was detected many times. The V gene is TRBV30, the J gene TRBJ2-2; D not certain. V was pared by 1 base and J by 8 bases, with 14 bases between. The CDR3 totals 14 residues. Germline-derived CDR1 and CDR2 are GTSNPN and SVGIG (reference sequence). The CDR3 sequence: CAWSAQLPRGELFF. The CDR3 DNA is TGTGCCTGGAGTGCTCAACTACCTCGGGGGGAGCTGTTTTTT.

The CDR3 coding sequence is TGCGCCAGCAGCCCCGCCGGGACTCAGAGCTCCTACGAGCAGTACTTC. Its translation: CASSPAGTQSSYEQYF. V gene TRBV5-1 combines with J gene TRBJ2-7; maybe TRBD2 (6 bases). The CDR3 length is 16 residues. Germline loops: CDR1 SGHRS, CDR2 YFSETQ. The germline V and J ends were trimmed by 4 bases and 0 bases, with 17 bases remaining between them.

The chain joins TRBV6-5 to TRBJ1-2; D is uncertain. This CDR3 spans 13 amino acids. Germline V gives CDR1 MNHEY, CDR2 SVGAGI. The V gene lost 6 bases and the J gene lost 4 bases, with 12 bases spanning the gap. CDR3 amino acids: CASRKTAFYGYTF. In nucleotides, the CDR3 is TGTGCCAGCAGAAAGACGGCCTTCTATGGCTACACCTTC.

There are a few counts of this clone. The chain combines TRBV29-1 with TRBJ2-5, with no clear D. Deletions cut 3 bases from V and 4 bases from J, with 9 bases between. CDR1 and CDR2 from the germline V gene are SQVTM and ANQGSEA. This CDR3 contains 12 residues. CDR3: CSVEANGETQYF. The CDR3 bases are TGCAGCGTTGAGGCGAACGGAGAGACCCAGTACTTC.

The chain is built from TRBV14 and TRBJ2-3, with D uncertain. Deletions cut 5 bases from V and 4 bases from J, with 7 bases between. Per germline, CDR1 SGHDN and CDR2 FVKESK. The CDR3 has 12 residues. CDR3 coding DNA: TGTGCCAGCAGCTTAATTCCAGATACGCAGTATTTT. Its translation is CASSLIPDTQYF.